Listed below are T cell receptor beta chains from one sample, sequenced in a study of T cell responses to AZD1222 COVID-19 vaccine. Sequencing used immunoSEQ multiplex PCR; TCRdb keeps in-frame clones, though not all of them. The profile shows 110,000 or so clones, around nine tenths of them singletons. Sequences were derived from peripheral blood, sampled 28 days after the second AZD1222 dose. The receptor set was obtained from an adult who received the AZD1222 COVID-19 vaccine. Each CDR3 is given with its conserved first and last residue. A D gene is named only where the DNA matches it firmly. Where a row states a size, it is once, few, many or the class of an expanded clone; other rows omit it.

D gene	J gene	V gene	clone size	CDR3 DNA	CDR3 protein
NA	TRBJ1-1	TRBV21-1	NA	TGTGCCAGCAGCAGGGGGACAGAAGCTTTCTTT	CASSRGTEAFF
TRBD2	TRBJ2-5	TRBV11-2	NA	TGTGCCAGCAGCTTTCCCACGGGGGGGCGAGAGACCCAGTACTTC	CASSFPTGGRETQYF
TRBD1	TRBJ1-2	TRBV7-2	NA	TGTGCCAGCAGTATTGACAGGGGCGCTAACTATGGCTACACCTTC	CASSIDRGANYGYTF
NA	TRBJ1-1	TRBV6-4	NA	TGTGCCAGCAGTGCCGAGGGGGGGAGCACTGAAGCTTTCTTT	CASSAEGGSTEAFF
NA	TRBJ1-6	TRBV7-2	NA	TGTGCCAGCAGCTTAGTCGGTTATAATTCACCCCTCCACTTT	CASSLVGYNSPLHF
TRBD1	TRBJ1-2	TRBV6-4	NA	TGTGCCAGCAGTGAGGATATGGACAGGGGGTTAGGCTACACCTTC	CASSEDMDRGLGYTF
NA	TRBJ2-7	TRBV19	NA	TGTGCCAGTAGTATATCAAGGTGGAACTACTACGAGCAGTACTTC	CASSISRWNYYEQYF
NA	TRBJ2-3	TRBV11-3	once	TGTGCCAGCAGCCCTACGGTGAGCACAGATACGCAGTATTTT	CASSPTVSTDTQYF
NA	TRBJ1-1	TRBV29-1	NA	TGCAGCGTTGCGGACGGTCAAAACACTGAAGCTTTCTTT	CSVADGQNTEAFF
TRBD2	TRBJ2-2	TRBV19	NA	TGTGCCAGTACCACATACGGGACTAGTCCTAACACCGGGGAGCTGTTTTTT	CASTTYGTSPNTGELFF
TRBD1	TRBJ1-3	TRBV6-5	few	TGTGCCAGCAGCGGCACAGGGGGCTCTGGAAACACCATATATTTT	CASSGTGGSGNTIYF
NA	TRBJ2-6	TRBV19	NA	TGTGCCAGTAGTATAGACGGGGGTAGGGCCAACGTCCTGACTTTC	CASSIDGGRANVLTF
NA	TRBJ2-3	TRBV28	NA	TGTGCCAGCAGTTTATCCATGGGGCAGGGTACAAAGTATTTT	CASSLSMGQGTKYF
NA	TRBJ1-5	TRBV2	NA	TGTGCCAGCATGTTCCAGGGATACAATCAGCCCCAGCATTTT	CASMFQGYNQPQHF
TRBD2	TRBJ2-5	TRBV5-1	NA	TGCGCCAGCAGCCCTGGACTAGCCCCAGGAGAGACCCAGTACTTC	CASSPGLAPGETQYF
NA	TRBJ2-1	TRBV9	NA	TGTGCCAGCAGCGTAGGTCCAGAAAAGCAGTTCTTC	CASSVGPEKQFF
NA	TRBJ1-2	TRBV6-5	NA	TGTGCCAGCAGTTGGCGGGACTCATCCCATGGCTACACCTTC	CASSWRDSSHGYTF